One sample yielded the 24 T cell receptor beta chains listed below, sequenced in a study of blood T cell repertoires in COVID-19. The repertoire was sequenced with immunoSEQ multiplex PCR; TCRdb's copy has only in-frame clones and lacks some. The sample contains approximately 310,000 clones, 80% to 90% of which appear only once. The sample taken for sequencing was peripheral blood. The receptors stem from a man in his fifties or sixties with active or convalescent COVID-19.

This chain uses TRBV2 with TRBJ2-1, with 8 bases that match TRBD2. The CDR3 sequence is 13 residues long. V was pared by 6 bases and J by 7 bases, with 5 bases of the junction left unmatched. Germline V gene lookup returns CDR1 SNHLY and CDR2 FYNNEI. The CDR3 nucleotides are TGTGCCAGCAGGCTAGCGGGCAAGAATGAGCAGTTCTTC. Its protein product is CASRLAGKNEQFF.

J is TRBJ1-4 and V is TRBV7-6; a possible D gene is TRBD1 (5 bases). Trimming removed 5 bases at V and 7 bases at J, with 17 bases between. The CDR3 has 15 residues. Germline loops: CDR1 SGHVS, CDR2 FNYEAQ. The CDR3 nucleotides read TGTGCCAGCAGCAACTACCCCGGGGGGAGTGAAAAACTGTTTTTT. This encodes CASSNYPGGSEKLFF. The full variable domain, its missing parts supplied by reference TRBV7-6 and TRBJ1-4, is GAGVSQSPRYKVTKRGQDVALRCDPISGHVSLYWYRQALGQGPEFLTYFNYEAQQDKSGLPNDRFSAERPEGSISTLTIQRTEQRDSAMYRCASSNYPGGSEKLFFGSGTQLSVL.

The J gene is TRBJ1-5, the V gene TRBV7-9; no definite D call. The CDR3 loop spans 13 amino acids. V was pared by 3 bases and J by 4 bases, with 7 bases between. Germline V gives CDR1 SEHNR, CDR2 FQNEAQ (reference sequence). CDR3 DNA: TGTGCCAGCAGCTTGGAGTCGAATCAGCCCCAGCATTTT. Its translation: CASSLESNQPQHF.

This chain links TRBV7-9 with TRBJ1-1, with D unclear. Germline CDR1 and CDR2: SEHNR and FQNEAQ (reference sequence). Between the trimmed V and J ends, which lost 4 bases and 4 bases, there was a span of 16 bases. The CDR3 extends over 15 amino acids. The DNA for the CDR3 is TGTGCCAGCAGCTCCGGGAGAAGGGCGGGCACTGAAGCTTTCTTT. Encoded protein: CASSSGRRAGTEAFF.

The DNA for the CDR3 is TGTGCCAGCAGCTTAGATCTGGGGGGAGGCTACACCTTC. Amino acids: CASSLDLGGGYTF. This rearrangement joins TRBV11-2 to TRBJ1-2; maybe TRBD1 (5 bases). Germline loops: CDR1 SGHAT, CDR2 FQNNGV. The CDR3 totals 13 residues. Trimming removed 0 bases at V and 8 bases at J, with 10 bases between. Based on the CDR3 plus reference TRBV11-2 and TRBJ1-2, the full variable domain is EAGVAQSPRYKIIEKRQSVAFWCNPISGHATLYWYQQILGQGPKLLIQFQNNGVVDDSQLPKDRFSAERLKGVDSTLKIQPAKLEDSAVYLCASSLDLGGGYTFGSGTRLTVV.

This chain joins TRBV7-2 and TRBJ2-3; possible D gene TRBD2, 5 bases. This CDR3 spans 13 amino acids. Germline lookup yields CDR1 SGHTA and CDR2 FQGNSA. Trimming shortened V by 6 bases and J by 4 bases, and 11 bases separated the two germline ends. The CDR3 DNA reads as TGTGCCAGCAGACCTAACGGGGCAGATACGCAGTATTTT. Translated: CASRPNGADTQYF. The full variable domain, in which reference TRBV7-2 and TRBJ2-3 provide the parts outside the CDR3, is GAGVSQSPSNKVTEKGKDVELRCDPISGHTALYWYRQSLGQGLEFLIYFQGNSAPDKSGLPSDRFSAERTGGSVSTLTIQRTQQEDSAVYLCASRPNGADTQYFGPGTRLTVL.

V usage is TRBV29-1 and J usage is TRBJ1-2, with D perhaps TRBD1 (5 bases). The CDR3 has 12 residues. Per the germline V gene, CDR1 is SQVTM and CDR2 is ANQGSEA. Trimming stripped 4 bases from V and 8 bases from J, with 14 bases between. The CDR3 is CSVVRGEEGYTF. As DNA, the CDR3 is TGCAGCGTTGTTCGGGGGGAAGAGGGCTACACCTTC.

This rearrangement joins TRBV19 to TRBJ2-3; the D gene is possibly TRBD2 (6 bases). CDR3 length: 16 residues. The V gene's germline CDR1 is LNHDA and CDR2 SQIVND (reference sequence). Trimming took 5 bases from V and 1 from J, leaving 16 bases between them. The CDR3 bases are TGTGCCAGTAGTGCGGGACTTGGAGAAGGCACAGATACGCAGTATTTT. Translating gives CASSAGLGEGTDTQYF.

The CDR3 spells CAWSPGTDTQYF. The CDR3, as DNA: TGTGCCTGGAGTCCAGGAACAGATACGCAGTATTTT. This chain uses TRBV30 with TRBJ2-3; D is uncertain. The CDR3 is 12 amino acids. Trimming took 2 bases from V and 3 from J, leaving 6 bases between them. CDR1 is GTSNPN, CDR2 SVGIG, per germline (reference sequence).

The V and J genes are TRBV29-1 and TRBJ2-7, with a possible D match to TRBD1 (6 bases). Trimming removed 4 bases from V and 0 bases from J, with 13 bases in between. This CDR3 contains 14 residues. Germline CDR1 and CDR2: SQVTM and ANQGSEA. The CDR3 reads CSVGGGQNSYEQYF. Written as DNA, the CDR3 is TGCAGCGTTGGGGGTGGACAGAACTCCTACGAGCAGTACTTC.

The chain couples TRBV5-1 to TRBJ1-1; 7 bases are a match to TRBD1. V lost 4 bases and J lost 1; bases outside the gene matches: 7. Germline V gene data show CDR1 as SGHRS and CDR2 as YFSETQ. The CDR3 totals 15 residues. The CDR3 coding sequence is TGCGCCAGCAGCACTACAGGGGAGTCGAACACTGAAGCTTTCTTT. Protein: CASSTTGESNTEAFF.

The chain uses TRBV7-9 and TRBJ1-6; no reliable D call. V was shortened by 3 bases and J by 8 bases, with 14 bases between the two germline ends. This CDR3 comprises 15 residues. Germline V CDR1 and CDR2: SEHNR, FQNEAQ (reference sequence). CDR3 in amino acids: CASSLGAGGDSPLHF. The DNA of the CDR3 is TGTGCCAGCAGCTTGGGCGCGGGAGGCGATTCACCCCTCCACTTT.

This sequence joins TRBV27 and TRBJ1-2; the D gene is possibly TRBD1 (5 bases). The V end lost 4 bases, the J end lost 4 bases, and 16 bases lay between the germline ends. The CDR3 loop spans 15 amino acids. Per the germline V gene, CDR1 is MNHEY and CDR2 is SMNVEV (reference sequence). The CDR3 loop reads CASSSHWQGAYGYTF. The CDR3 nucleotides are TGTGCCAGCAGTTCTCATTGGCAGGGTGCCTATGGCTACACCTTC.

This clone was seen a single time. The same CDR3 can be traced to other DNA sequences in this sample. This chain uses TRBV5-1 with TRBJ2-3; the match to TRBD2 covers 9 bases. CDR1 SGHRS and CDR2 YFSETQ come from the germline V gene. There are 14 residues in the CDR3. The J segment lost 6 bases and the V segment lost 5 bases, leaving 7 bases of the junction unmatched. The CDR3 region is CASRVAGEGDTQYF. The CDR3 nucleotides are TGCGCCAGCAGGGTAGCGGGAGAGGGGGATACGCAGTATTTT. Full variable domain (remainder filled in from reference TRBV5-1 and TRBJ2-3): KAGVTQTPRYLIKTRGQQVTLSCSPISGHRSVSWYQQTPGQGLQFLFEYFSETQRNKGNFPGRFSGRQFSNSRSEMNVSTLELGDSALYLCASRVAGEGDTQYFGPGTRLTVL.

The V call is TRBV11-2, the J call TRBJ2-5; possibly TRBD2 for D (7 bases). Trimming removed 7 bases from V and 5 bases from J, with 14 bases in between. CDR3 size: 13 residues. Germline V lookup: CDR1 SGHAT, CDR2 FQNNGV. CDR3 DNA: TGTGCCAGCACCCGGGGGGCTAGCGAGACCCAGTACTTC. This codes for CASTRGASETQYF.

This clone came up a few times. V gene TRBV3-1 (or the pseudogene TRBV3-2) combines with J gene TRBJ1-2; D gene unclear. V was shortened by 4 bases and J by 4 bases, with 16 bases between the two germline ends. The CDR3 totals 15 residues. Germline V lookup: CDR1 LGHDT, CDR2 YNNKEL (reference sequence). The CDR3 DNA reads TGTGCCAGCAGCCCGGAATACAGACCTACCTATGGCTACACCTTC. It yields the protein CASSPEYRPTYGYTF.

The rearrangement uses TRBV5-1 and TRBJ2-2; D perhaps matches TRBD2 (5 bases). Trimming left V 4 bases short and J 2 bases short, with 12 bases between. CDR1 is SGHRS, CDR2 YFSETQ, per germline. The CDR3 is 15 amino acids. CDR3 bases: TGCGCCAGCAGCCCCTACGGGGAAAACACCGGGGAGCTGTTTTTT. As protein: CASSPYGENTGELFF.

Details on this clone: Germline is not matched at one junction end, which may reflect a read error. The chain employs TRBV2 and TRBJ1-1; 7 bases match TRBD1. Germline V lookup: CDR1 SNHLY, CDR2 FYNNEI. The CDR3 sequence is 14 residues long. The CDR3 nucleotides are TGTGCCAGCAGTGCACAAGGGACAGATGAAGATATAATTTTT. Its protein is CASSAQGTDEDIIF. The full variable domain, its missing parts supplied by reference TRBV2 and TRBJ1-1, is EPEVTQTPSHQVTQMGQEVILRCVPISNHLYFYWYRQILGQKVEFLVSFYNNEISEKSEIFDDQFSVERPDGSNFTLKIRSTKLEDSAMYFCASSAQGTDEDIIFGQGTRLTVV.

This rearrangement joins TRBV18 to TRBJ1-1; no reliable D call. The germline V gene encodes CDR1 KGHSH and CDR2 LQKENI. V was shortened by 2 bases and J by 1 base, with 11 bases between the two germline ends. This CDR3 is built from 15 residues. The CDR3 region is CASSPSRLENTEAFF. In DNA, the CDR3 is TGTGCCAGCTCACCATCGCGGCTCGAGAACACTGAAGCTTTCTTT.

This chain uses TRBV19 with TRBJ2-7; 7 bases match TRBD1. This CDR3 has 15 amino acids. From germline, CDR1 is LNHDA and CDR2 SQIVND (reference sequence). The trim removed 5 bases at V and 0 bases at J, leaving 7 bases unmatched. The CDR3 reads CASSRDSLTSYEQYF. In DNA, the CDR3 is TGTGCCAGTAGTCGGGACAGTCTAACCTCCTACGAGCAGTACTTC. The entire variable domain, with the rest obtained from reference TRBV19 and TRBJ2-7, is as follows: DGGITQSPKYLFRKEGQNVTLSCEQNLNHDAMYWYRQDPGQGLRLIYYSQIVNDFQKGDIAEGYSVSREKKESFPLTVTSAQKNPTAFYLCASSRDSLTSYEQYFGPGTRLTVT.

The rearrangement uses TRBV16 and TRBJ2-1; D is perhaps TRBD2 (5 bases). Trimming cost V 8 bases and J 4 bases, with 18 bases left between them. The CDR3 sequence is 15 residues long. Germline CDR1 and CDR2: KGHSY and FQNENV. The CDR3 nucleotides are TGTGCCAGCCGGGATTTCGGCGGAACTTACAATGAGCAGTTCTTC. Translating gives CASRDFGGTYNEQFF.

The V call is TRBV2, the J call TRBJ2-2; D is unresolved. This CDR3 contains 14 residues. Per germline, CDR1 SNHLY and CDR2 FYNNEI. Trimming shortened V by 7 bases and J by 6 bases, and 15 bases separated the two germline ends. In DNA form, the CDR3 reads TGTGCCAGCATTTCGGGTGAATCGGCCGGGGAGCTGTTTTTT. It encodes CASISGESAGELFF.

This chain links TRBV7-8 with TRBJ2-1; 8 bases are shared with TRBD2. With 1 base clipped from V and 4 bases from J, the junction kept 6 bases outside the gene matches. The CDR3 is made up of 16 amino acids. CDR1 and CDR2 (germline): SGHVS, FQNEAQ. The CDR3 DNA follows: TGTGCCAGCAGCTTAGGGAGACTAGCGTTATACAATGAGCAGTTCTTC. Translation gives CASSLGRLALYNEQFF.

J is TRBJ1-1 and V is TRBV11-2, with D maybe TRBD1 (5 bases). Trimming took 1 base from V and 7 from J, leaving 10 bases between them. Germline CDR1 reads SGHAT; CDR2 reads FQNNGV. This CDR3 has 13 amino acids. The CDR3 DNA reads TGTGCCAGCAGCTTAGGGGTACAGGTTGAAGCTTTCTTT. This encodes CASSLGVQVEAFF.